This passage covers 5 T cell receptor beta chains from one sample sequenced in a study of tumor-infiltrating lymphocytes in primary liver carcinoma. Co-extraction of RNA and DNA was performed on 20-30 mg of unsorted bulk tissue. Reverse transcription of roughly 470 ng total RNA with a constant-region primer produced TCR beta cDNA. Slightly modified ARM-PCR, run as three nested multiplex PCR rounds, produced the TCR beta libraries. The opening two PCR rounds, 10 cycles each, paired TRBV1-TRBV30 forward primers with a C-beta reverse primer. One entry per CDR3 protein, called by TCRdb with MiXCR from the multiplex PCR reads. The sample contains 95,000 to 100,000 distinct CDR3 sequences, around 66% of which appear only once. Input material: liver tumor tissue from sampling region 2. Indicated subset: tumor region T2, inferior pole. These receptors originate from a woman between 55 and 75 years old with primary liver carcinoma and hepatitis B virus infection.

This clonotype was recorded a few times. The CDR3 is CASSPTSGQETQYF. As DNA, the CDR3 is TGTGCCAGCTCACCCACTAGCGGCCAAGAGACCCAGTACTTC. The rearrangement links TRBV18 to TRBJ2-5, with 8 bases that match TRBD2. The CDR3 consists of 14 residues. Germline V CDR1 and CDR2: KGHSH, LQKENI. Trimming took 3 bases from V and 1 from J; bases not matched to a gene: 1.

This clonotype was counted ten times or more. The genes are TRBV29-1 and TRBJ2-6, with D hard to call. CDR3 length equals 14 residues. Germline V gives CDR1 SQVTM, CDR2 ANQGSEA. Trimming stripped 4 bases from V and 1 base from J, with 8 bases between. The CDR3 nucleotides are TGCAGCGTTGTCTGGGGTTCTGGGGCCAACGTCCTGACTTTC. It encodes CSVVWGSGANVLTF.

Concerning this clonotype itself: A clone one base away is much larger, so this may be a read error. Here the CDR3 omits its conserved ending phenylalanine or tryptophan, so a read error is the likely source. V usage is TRBV12-3 or TRBV12-4 and J usage is TRBJ2-7; 9 nucleotides align to TRBD2. V lost 11 bases, J lost 4 bases, and 12 bases stayed unmatched. The CDR3 spans 14 residues. The CDR3 region is CAGTEGLAQYEQYL. DNA for the CDR3: TGTGCCGGCACCGAGGGACTAGCTCAATACGAGCAGTACTTG.

With regard to this clonotype: An end of the junction does not agree with germline; a read error may underlie this. The chain carries TRBV11-2 and TRBJ2-5, with D hard to call. Looked up from germline, CDR1 is SGHAT and CDR2 is FQNNGV. This CDR3 is built from 16 residues. The CDR3 region has the DNA TGCGCCAGCAGCCAAGCTCTAGTGGAAGGGCGCGAGACCCAGTACTTC. As protein: CASSQALVEGRETQYF. Variable domain in full (rest from reference TRBV11-2 and TRBJ2-5): EAGVAQSPRYKIIEKRQSVAFWCNPISGHATLYWYQQILGQGPKLLIQFQNNGVVDDSQLPKDRFSAERLKGVDSTLKIQPAKLEDSAVYLCASSQALVEGRETQYFGPGTRLLVL.

This clonotype was picked up one time. The conserved final phenylalanine or tryptophan is absent from the CDR3, which likely points to a read error. It is unclear where the CDR3 begins or ends on the DNA, so no DNA is shown, and the CDR3 is as TCRdb lists it. This sequence joins TRBV18 and TRBJ1-2; the table names TRBD1, a call not compared with the DNA. Germline V lookup: CDR1 KGHSH, CDR2 LQKENI. With termini counted, the CDR3 has 15 amino acids. The CDR3 sequence: CASSLRTGIDYGYTI.